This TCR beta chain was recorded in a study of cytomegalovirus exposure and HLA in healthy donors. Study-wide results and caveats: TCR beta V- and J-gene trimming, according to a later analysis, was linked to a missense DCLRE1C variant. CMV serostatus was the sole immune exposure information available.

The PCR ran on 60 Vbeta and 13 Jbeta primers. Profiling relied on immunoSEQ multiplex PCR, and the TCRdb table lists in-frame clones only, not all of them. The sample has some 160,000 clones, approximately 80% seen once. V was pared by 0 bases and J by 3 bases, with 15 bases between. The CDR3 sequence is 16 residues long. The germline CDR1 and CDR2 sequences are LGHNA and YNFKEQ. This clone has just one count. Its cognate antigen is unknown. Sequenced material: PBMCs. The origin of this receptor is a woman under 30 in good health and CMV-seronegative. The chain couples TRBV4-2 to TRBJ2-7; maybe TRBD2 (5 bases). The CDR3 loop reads CASSQDPGFSSYEQYF. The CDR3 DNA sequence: TGTGCCAGCAGCCAAGATCCGGGGTTCAGCAGCTACGAGCAGTACTTC.